One and the same sample provided the 14 T cell receptor beta chains below, sequenced in a study of shared clonotypes between healthy human individuals. Profiling relied on immunoSEQ multiplex PCR, and the TCRdb table lists in-frame clones only, not all of them. In the table there are 1,500,000 or so clones, approximately 98.5% of which are singletons. Material for sequencing was naive CD4+ T cells sorted from blood. Subset defined: CD45RA+ positively selected. These TCRs come from a man aged 25 to 45 in good health.

V and J are TRBV13 and TRBJ2-5, with 8 bases fitting TRBD1. The CDR3 has 14 residues. V dropped 4 bases and J dropped 5; count of bases not matched to a gene: 6. CDR1 PRHDT and CDR2 FYEKMQ come from the germline V gene (reference sequence). The CDR3 nucleotides read TGTGCCAGCAGCTCGACAGGGGTGGGGGAGACCCAGTACTTC. This translates into CASSSTGVGETQYF.

V gene TRBV5-1 combines with J gene TRBJ2-5; possibly TRBD1 or TRBD2 for D (6 bases each). CDR3 length: 15 residues. Trimming removed 5 bases at V and 4 bases at J, with 18 bases between. In germline, CDR1 is SGHRS, CDR2 YFSETQ. CDR3 sequence: CASRGGGIRGETQYF. The CDR3 region has the DNA TGCGCCAGCAGGGGTGGCGGGATCAGGGGAGAGACCCAGTACTTC. The whole variable domain, filled in from reference TRBV5-1 and TRBJ2-5, reads KAGVTQTPRYLIKTRGQQVTLSCSPISGHRSVSWYQQTPGQGLQFLFEYFSETQRNKGNFPGRFSGRQFSNSRSEMNVSTLELGDSALYLCASRGGGIRGETQYFGPGTRLLVL.

This chain connects TRBV28 to TRBJ2-1; 7 bases align to TRBD1. The germline V gene has CDR1 MDHEN and CDR2 SYDVKM. Trimming took 5 bases from V and 5 from J; bases not matched to a gene: 6. The CDR3 is 14 residues long. The CDR3 DNA is TGTGCCAGCAGTCGGGACAGAATAAACAATGAGCAGTTCTTC. Its protein is CASSRDRINNEQFF.

The rearrangement uses TRBV4-3 and TRBJ1-5; D is unclear. Trimming took 5 bases from V and 3 from J, leaving 8 bases between them. This CDR3 is built from 13 residues. The germline V gene has CDR1 LGHNA and CDR2 YSLEER. For the CDR3, the DNA is TGCGCCAGCAGCGGACGTCTCAATCAGCCCCAGCATTTT. Translated, it gives CASSGRLNQPQHF.

The chain uses TRBV18 and TRBJ2-3, with 10 bases lining up with TRBD1. The CDR3 is 15 amino acids. V was clipped by 5 bases and J by 4 bases; unmatched bases: 6. Germline CDR1 and CDR2: KGHSH and LQKENI. CDR3 residues: CASSKGQGNSDTQYF. In DNA form, the CDR3 reads TGTGCCAGCTCAAAGGGACAGGGGAACTCAGATACGCAGTATTTT.

The chain combines TRBV11-3 with TRBJ2-1; D call uncertain. Germline V lookup: CDR1 SGHNT, CDR2 YENEEA. The V end was cut by 2 bases, the J end by 4 bases, with 9 bases between. The CDR3 covers 14 residues. CDR3 in amino acids: CASSLREKYNEQFF. CDR3 coding DNA: TGTGCCAGCAGCTTAAGAGAGAAATACAATGAGCAGTTCTTC.

The rearrangement joins TRBV27 to TRBJ2-7; D is ambiguous. Deletions cut 0 bases from V and 3 bases from J, with 3 bases between. The germline V gene has CDR1 MNHEY and CDR2 SMNVEV (reference sequence). This CDR3 is 12 amino acids long. The CDR3 loop is CASSLSYYEQYF. CDR3 in DNA: TGTGCCAGCAGTTTATCGTACTACGAGCAGTACTTC.

This clone has a single count. V gene TRBV2 combines with J gene TRBJ1-2; no reliable D call. The CDR3 runs to 14 residues. Germline V CDR1 and CDR2: SNHLY, FYNNEI. Trimming removed 4 bases from V and 4 bases from J, with 13 bases in between. CDR3 residues: CASSAPGGTYGYTF. The CDR3 nucleotides are TGTGCCAGCAGTGCTCCGGGCGGAACCTATGGCTACACCTTC. Using reference TRBV2 and TRBJ1-2 for the parts outside the CDR3, the full variable domain is EPEVTQTPSHQVTQMGQEVILRCVPISNHLYFYWYRQILGQKVEFLVSFYNNEISEKSEIFDDQFSVERPDGSNFTLKIRSTKLEDSAMYFCASSAPGGTYGYTFGSGTRLTVV.

The chain uses TRBV19 and TRBJ1-4; D gene uncertain. The CDR3 extends over 15 amino acids. With 4 bases removed from V and 0 bases from J, the gap between germline ends came to 9 bases. In germline, CDR1 is LNHDA, CDR2 SQIVND (reference sequence). The DNA for the CDR3 is TGTGCCAGTAGTACGTCAAGCGCAACTAATGAAAAACTGTTTTTT. Residues: CASSTSSATNEKLFF.

This clone was counted once. V usage is TRBV7-8 and J usage is TRBJ1-3; unclear D gene. The CDR3 spans 12 residues. The germline CDR1 and CDR2 sequences are SGHVS and FQNEAQ. Trimming left V 7 bases short and J 2 bases short, with 6 bases between. CDR3 nucleotides: TGTGCCAGCACTATTCCTGGAAACACCATATATTTT. Translated, it gives CASTIPGNTIYF.

As concerns this clone: The same CDR3 also results from other DNA sequences found in this sample. The chain recombines TRBV5-1 with TRBJ2-1; 10 bases match TRBD1. This CDR3 has 15 residues. The junction had 5 bases not matched to a gene; V was cut back by 0 bases and J by 8 bases. Germline assignment: CDR1 SGHRS and CDR2 YFSETQ. The CDR3 region is CASSLAGTGEDEQFF. In DNA form, the CDR3 reads TGCGCCAGCAGCTTGGCAGGGACAGGGGAGGATGAGCAGTTCTTC.

This clone occurred once. The chain combines TRBV11-3 with TRBJ2-3, with D perhaps TRBD1 (6 bases). The germline gives CDR1 SGHNT, CDR2 YENEEA. The CDR3 length is 16 residues. V gave up 1 base and J gave up 0 bases, with 11 bases separating them. CDR3 coding DNA: TGTGCCAGCAGCTTAGGGCAGGGACATAGCACAGATACGCAGTATTTT. Translated, it gives CASSLGQGHSTDTQYF.

The CDR3 region is CASSREVLETQYF. The CDR3 DNA reads as TGTGCCAGCAGCCGGGAGGTCCTAGAGACCCAGTACTTC. J is TRBJ2-5 and V is TRBV14, with a tentative D call TRBD2 (6 bases). CDR3 length equals 13 residues. Trimming left V 4 bases short and J 4 bases short, with 10 bases between. Germline-derived CDR1 and CDR2 are SGHDN and FVKESK.

In its sample, this clone was seen many times. The V call is TRBV11-1, the J call TRBJ1-1; TRBD1 is a possible D gene (5 bases). V shed 5 bases and J shed 10 bases, with 20 bases lying between them. The CDR3 is 14 residues long. Per the germline V gene, CDR1 is SGHAT and CDR2 is FQDESV (reference sequence). The CDR3 DNA reads as TGTGCCAGCAGCCCCGAGGGGACGGGGTTCGGAGCTTTCTTT. This translates into CASSPEGTGFGAFF.